These 5 T cell receptor beta chains came from one sample sequenced in a study of regulatory T cells in long-lasting Graves disease. Arm-PCR of CDR3 regions with iRepertoire HTBI primers generated TCR beta libraries. TCRdb itself ran the multiplex PCR reads through MiXCR, one entry per CDR3 protein. This sample has hundreds of thousands of distinct CDR3 sequences, with roughly 16% found just once. Time point noted: newly diagnosed GD, antithyroid drugs for less than 3 months. Preparation of the TCR library used RNA extracted from PBMCs. These data are also associated with another study on T cells in Graves' hyperthyroidism and ophthalmopathy.

This sample comprised peripheral blood mononuclear cells (PBMCs), obtained at new diagnosis, from a patient treated with antithyroid drugs. The source of these receptors is a woman aged 35-65 years with Graves disease.

This clonotype was recorded a few times. The chain uses TRBV11-2 and TRBJ2-7; D unresolved. V was pared by 5 bases and J by 5 bases, with 7 bases between. The CDR3 loop spans 11 amino acids. CDR1 and CDR2 from the germline V gene are SGHAT and FQNNGV. CDR3 amino acids: CASSTWHEQYF. The CDR3, as DNA: TGTGCCAGCAGCACTTGGCACGAGCAGTACTTC.

The table lists this clonotype with many counts. The genes are TRBV20-1 and TRBJ2-5, with D maybe TRBD2 (6 bases). CDR1 and CDR2 from the germline V gene are DFQATT and SNEGSKA (reference sequence). V was shortened by 4 bases and J by 5 bases, with 11 bases between the two germline ends. CDR3 length equals 12 residues. In DNA, the CDR3 is TGCAGTGCTACGACTAGGCCGGAGACCCAGTACTTC. This translates into CSATTRPETQYF.

V is TRBV6-2 or TRBV6-3 and J is TRBJ2-5, with D possibly matching TRBD1 (6 bases). Trimming stripped 2 bases from V and 0 bases from J, with 10 bases between. The CDR3 is made up of 15 amino acids. Per the germline V gene, CDR1 is MNHEY and CDR2 is SVGEGT. CDR3 bases: TGTGCCAGCAGTTACAGCAGGGGCCACCAAGAGACCCAGTACTTC. This sequence encodes CASSYSRGHQETQYF.

This clonotype was picked up many times. The chain links TRBV20-1 to TRBJ1-1; D is undetermined. In germline, CDR1 is DFQATT, CDR2 SNEGSKA (reference sequence). Trimming pared 3 bases from V and 6 bases from J, leaving 14 bases between. The CDR3 is 13 amino acids. The CDR3 loop reads CSASNVLGAEAFF. CDR3 DNA sequence: TGCAGTGCTAGTAATGTCCTTGGGGCTGAAGCTTTCTTT.

This sequence joins TRBV7-2 and TRBJ2-1; the match to TRBD2 covers 9 bases. The closer fit of TRBJ2-5 to the DNA end suggests the J call may be wrong. CDR3 length: 14 amino acids. Germline assignment: CDR1 SGHTA and CDR2 FQGNSA. CDR3 sequence (DNA): TGTGCCAGCAGCCCGGGGACTAGCTATGAGACCCAGTACTTC. It yields the protein CASSPGTSYETQYF.